A selection of T cell receptor beta chains follows, all from one sample in a study of T cells in Graves' hyperthyroidism and ophthalmopathy. MiXCR, run by TCRdb on the multiplex PCR reads, gives a single entry per CDR3 protein. Here the sample spans around 100,000 distinct CDR3 sequences, over 45% being singletons. The specimen was blood. The receptors shown here come from a man between 40 and 49 years old with Graves' hyperthyroidism. Both conserved end residues are part of each CDR3. A D gene is named only where the DNA matches it firmly. A row's size may be missing; if present it is once, few, many or a size class.

d_gene	abundance	v_gene	j_gene	CDR3aa	CDR3nt
TRBD1	many	TRBV5-6	TRBJ2-5	CASSLQGALETQYF	TGTGCCAGCAGCTTACAGGGGGCGTTGGAGACCCAGTACTTC
NA	many	TRBV6-1	TRBJ2-1	CASSEAHGGLGGNEQFF	TGTGCCAGCAGTGAAGCCCACGGCGGTTTGGGAGGCAATGAGCAGTTCTTC
NA	NA	TRBV20-1	TRBJ2-5	CSARDRAGRQETQYF	TGCAGTGCTAGAGATCGGGCGGGGAGGCAAGAGACCCAGTACTTC
NA	many	TRBV6-5	TRBJ1-1	CASRRQTGMNTEAFF	TGTGCCAGCAGGCGACAGACAGGCATGAACACTGAAGCTTTCTTT
NA	NA	TRBV7-2	TRBJ1-1	CASSLGGVGTEAFF	TGTGCCAGCAGCTTGGGGGGGGTGGGCACTGAAGCTTTCTTT
TRBD1	NA	TRBV20-1	TRBJ1-4	CSARGTGGNEKLFF	TGCAGTGCTAGGGGGACAGGTGGTAATGAAAAACTGTTTTTT
NA	many	TRBV2	TRBJ1-1	CASTSEGGTEAFF	TGTGCCAGCACCTCAGAGGGGGGCACTGAAGCTTTCTTT
TRBD2	many	TRBV5-4	TRBJ2-3	CASSPGLAGSWEVQYF	TGTGCCAGCAGCCCCGGACTAGCGGGGTCCTGGGAGGTGCAGTATTTT
TRBD1	NA	TRBV2	TRBJ2-5	CASRLQGSGETQYF	TGTGCCAGCAGACTACAGGGGAGTGGGGAGACCCAGTACTTC
TRBD2	many	TRBV5-1	TRBJ2-2	CASRTLAGGNTGELFF	TGCGCCAGCAGGACCCTAGCGGGGGGAAACACCGGGGAGCTGTTTTTT
TRBD1	many	TRBV9	TRBJ2-2	CASSTGTGTGELFF	TGTGCCAGCAGTACCGGGACAGGGACCGGGGAGCTGTTTTTT
NA	NA	TRBV27	TRBJ1-2	CASSPVDRGAGGYTF	TGTGCCAGCAGTCCAGTTGACAGAGGGGCTGGCGGCTACACCTTC
NA	many	TRBV6-5	TRBJ2-7	CASRNQRSYEQYF	TGTGCCAGCAGGAATCAACGCTCCTACGAGCAGTACTTC
NA	NA	TRBV2	TRBJ2-3	CASSDEGDVHTQYF	TGTGCCAGCAGTGATGAGGGGGACGTACATACGCAGTATTTT
NA	NA	TRBV11-2	TRBJ2-7	CASSLSTGELYF	TGTGCCAGCAGCTTAAGCACCGGGGAGCTGTACTTC
NA	many	TRBV2	TRBJ2-7	CASMRGEVEQYF	TGTGCCAGCATGCGAGGAGAAGTCGAGCAGTACTTC
TRBD2	many	TRBV12-3/TRBV12-4	TRBJ2-1	CASSLSSGAYNEQFF	TGTGCCAGCAGTTTATCGAGCGGGGCCTACAATGAGCAGTTCTTC
TRBD2	many	TRBV7-8	TRBJ2-3	CASSQIQRGRNTDTQYF	TGTGCCAGCAGCCAAATACAGCGGGGGAGAAACACAGATACGCAGTATTTT
NA	NA	TRBV9	TRBJ1-1	CASSVEGGLNTEAFF	TGTGCCAGCAGCGTAGAAGGGGGGCTGAACACTGAAGCTTTCTTT
TRBD1	NA	TRBV10-3	TRBJ1-2	CAIRGTDYGYTF	TGTGCCATCAGGGGGACAGACTATGGCTACACCTTC
NA	many	TRBV6-5	TRBJ1-4	CASSYSGQPNLEKLFF	TGTGCCAGCAGTTACTCGGGGCAACCCAATCTTGAAAAACTGTTTTTT
TRBD1	NA	TRBV12-3/TRBV12-4	TRBJ2-5	CASSSLGDRGQYF	TGTGCCAGCAGCTCTCTTGGGGACAGGGGCCAGTACTTC
NA	few	TRBV6-1	TRBJ2-2	CASRQGGSKTGELFF	TGTGCCAGCAGGCAGGGGGGATCGAAAACCGGGGAGCTGTTTTTT
NA	many	TRBV11-3	TRBJ2-1	CASSLADTRRVF	TGTGCCAGCAGCTTAGCTGATACTAGGCGGGTCTTC
NA	many	TRBV12-3/TRBV12-4	TRBJ2-3	CASSPAGLGDTQYF	TGTGCCAGCAGTCCCGCGGGACTGGGGGATACGCAGTATTTT
NA	many	TRBV7-2	TRBJ2-1	CASSLRRGEQFF	TGTGCCAGCAGCTTGCGGAGAGGTGAGCAGTTCTTC
NA	many	TRBV7-9	TRBJ1-4	CARPQARQDNNEKLFF	TGTGCCAGGCCTCAGGCGCGCCAGGACAATAATGAAAAACTGTTTTTT
TRBD1	many	TRBV27	TRBJ2-7	CASSLRTGRQYF	TGTGCCAGCAGTTTACGGACAGGCCGACAATACTTC
NA	once	TRBV7-2	TRBJ1-2	CASSLPTSVGYTF	TGTGCCAGCAGCCTACCGACTAGCGTCGGCTACACCTTC
TRBD1	once	TRBV5-1	TRBJ2-7	CASSLAGQGIYEQYF	TGCGCCAGCAGCTTGGCCGGACAGGGAATTTACGAGCAGTACTTC
NA	few	TRBV19	TRBJ1-4	CATNEKLFF	TGTGCAACTAATGAAAAACTGTTTTTT
NA	many	TRBV7-9	TRBJ2-3	CASFSTGRTSTDTQYF	TGTGCCAGCTTTTCCACAGGGCGTACTAGCACAGATACGCAGTATTTT
NA	NA	TRBV6-2/TRBV6-3	TRBJ1-6	CASDPGHSGSPLHF	TGTGCCAGCGATCCGGGACACTCTGGGTCACCCCTCCACTTT
NA	many	TRBV20-1	TRBJ2-7	CSVSRGAKVPYEQYF	TGCAGTGTCAGTAGGGGGGCCAAGGTCCCCTACGAGCAGTACTTC
NA	many	TRBV6-5	TRBJ1-1	CASSYSPGWGTEAFF	TGTGCCAGCAGTTACTCGCCGGGATGGGGTACTGAAGCTTTCTTT
TRBD2	NA	TRBV2	TRBJ2-1	CANSEVAAGAGNEQFF	TGCGCCAACAGTGAAGTAGCGGCGGGAGCTGGGAATGAGCAGTTCTTC
TRBD2	many	TRBV29-1	TRBJ2-1	CSARAGGLDEQFF	TGCAGCGCAAGAGCGGGAGGTCTGGATGAGCAGTTCTTC
TRBD1	many	TRBV3-1	TRBJ1-6	CASSRGQGNSPLHF	TGTGCCAGCAGCAGAGGACAGGGTAATTCACCCCTCCACTTT
NA	NA	TRBV20-1	TRBJ1-2	CSAWSRQENYGYTF	TGCAGTGCCTGGAGTCGACAGGAAAACTATGGCTACACCTTC
TRBD1	many	TRBV7-2	TRBJ2-7	CASSQGTGAYEQYF	TGTGCCAGCAGCCAGGGGACAGGGGCGTACGAGCAGTACTTC
NA	few	TRBV28	TRBJ1-1	CASRDSWQNTEAFF	TGTGCCAGCAGGGATTCCTGGCAGAACACTGAAGCTTTCTTT
NA	many	TRBV29-1	TRBJ2-5	CSVGTVVSETQYF	TGCAGCGTTGGGACAGTCGTATCGGAGACCCAGTACTTC
NA	NA	TRBV12-5	TRBJ1-6	CASGFRSGSPLHF	TGTGCTAGTGGTTTTCGGTCCGGGTCACCCCTCCACTTT